These 20 T cell receptor beta chains were all obtained from the same sample, sequenced in a study of CD8 T cells in ankylosing spondylitis. Study outcomes and limitations: Blood from ankylosing spondylitis patients appeared to carry a characteristic roughly 8-variant TCR beta motif.

Their target antigens are unknown. MiXCR was run by TCRdb on the 5' RACE reads, yielding one entry per CDR3 protein. The profile shows a few hundred thousand distinct CDR3 sequences, under 8.5% of them singletons. The sequencing sample was made of blood, either unsorted or a sorted T cell fraction (not recorded which). These receptors all stem from a male donor with ankylosing spondylitis.

This clonotype was counted at least ten times. The J gene is TRBJ2-7, the V gene TRBV20-1; 11 bases line up with TRBD2. CDR3 length equals 13 residues. CDR1 and CDR2 (germline): DFQATT, SNEGSKA (reference sequence). The ends lost 3 bases at V and 3 bases at J; junction bases unmatched: 1. Here the CDR3 reads CSARGLADYEQYF. CDR3 sequence (DNA): TGCAGTGCTAGGGGACTAGCGGACTACGAGCAGTACTTC.

In its sample, this clonotype was seen many times. The chain is built from TRBV20-1 and TRBJ2-1, with D uncertain. Germline values: CDR1 DFQATT, CDR2 SNEGSKA (reference sequence). The CDR3 loop spans 15 amino acids. V dropped 1 base and J dropped 0 bases, with 10 bases sitting between them. The CDR3 DNA reads TGCAGTGCTAGAGTGGTACCGGCCTCCTACAATGAGCAGTTCTTC. This encodes CSARVVPASYNEQFF.

The sample holds many counts of this clonotype. The gene calls are TRBV27 and TRBJ2-3; 12 nucleotides match TRBD2. The V and J ends lost 5 bases and 2 bases, in that order; junction bases with no gene match: 5. Germline V gene data show CDR1 as MNHEY and CDR2 as SMNVEV (reference sequence). The CDR3 has 16 amino acids. The CDR3 coding sequence is TGTGCCAGCAGTACTCTAGCGGGGGGGCCCACAGATACGCAGTATTTT. This translates into CASSTLAGGPTDTQYF.

This clonotype was seen more than once but under ten times. The chain joins TRBV19 to TRBJ1-4, with D hard to call. CDR3 length equals 16 residues. The germline CDR1 and CDR2 sequences are LNHDA and SQIVND (reference sequence). V lost 8 bases to trimming and J lost 0 bases, with 16 bases between them. The CDR3 region is CASASPNLATNEKLFF. The CDR3 DNA sequence: TGTGCCAGTGCCAGTCCGAACCTAGCAACTAATGAAAAACTGTTTTTT.

This chain uses TRBV29-1 with TRBJ2-1; the match to TRBD2 covers 9 bases. Trimming cost V 6 bases and J 9 bases; bases outside gene matches: 15. This CDR3 has 15 amino acids. From germline, CDR1 is SQVTM and CDR2 ANQGSEA. CDR3 bases: TGCAGCGTAGTAGCGGGAGATTTGTTATTAGGTGAGCAGTTCTTC. Its protein is CSVVAGDLLLGEQFF.

This clonotype was detected ten times or more. This chain links TRBV4-2 with TRBJ1-5; no definite D call. V lost 6 bases and J lost 6, with 15 bases in between. Looked up from germline, CDR1 is LGHNA and CDR2 is YNFKEQ. The CDR3 has 14 amino acids. The CDR3 protein is CASSRARSAQPQHF. CDR3 coding DNA: TGTGCCAGCAGTCGAGCCCGGTCGGCTCAGCCCCAGCATTTT.

The chain recombines TRBV10-3 with TRBJ1-2; TRBD1 might be the D (5 bases). Trimming cost V 7 bases and J 3 bases, with 18 bases left between them. CDR3 size: 15 residues. From germline, CDR1 is ENHRY and CDR2 SYGVKD. For the CDR3, the DNA is TGTGCCATCACACATAGAGTAGGACAACACTATGGCTACACCTTC. As protein: CAITHRVGQHYGYTF.

The table lists this clonotype with a few counts. The V gene is TRBV10-1, the J gene TRBJ2-1; the match to TRBD1 covers 7 bases. Germline V lookup: CDR1 WNHNN, CDR2 SYGVQD (reference sequence). The J segment lost 11 bases and the V segment lost 8 bases, leaving 6 bases of the junction unmatched. The CDR3 totals 11 residues. The CDR3 loop is CASGETGKQFF. The DNA for the CDR3 is TGCGCCAGCGGCGAGACAGGGAAGCAGTTCTTC.

The table lists this clonotype with many counts. V is TRBV3-1 and J is TRBJ2-3; 13 bases fit TRBD2. In germline, CDR1 is LGHDT, CDR2 YNNKEL (reference sequence). Trimming removed 6 bases from V and 5 bases from J; junction bases left unmatched: 8. This CDR3 contains 16 residues. The CDR3 nucleotides are TGTGCCAGCAGGGGACTAGCGGGATACTCGGGAGATACGCAGTATTTT. Amino acids: CASRGLAGYSGDTQYF.

There are many counts of this clonotype. J is TRBJ2-1 and V is TRBV5-1; D remains unclear. CDR1 and CDR2 (germline): SGHRS, YFSETQ. V was pared by 5 bases and J by 6 bases, with 9 bases between. The CDR3 is 12 amino acids. The CDR3 sequence: CASRGETNEQFF. Here the CDR3 DNA reads TGCGCCAGCAGAGGAGAGACCAATGAGCAGTTCTTC.

A few counts support this clonotype. The chain employs TRBV5-1 and TRBJ1-6; no clear D. V was shortened by 0 bases and J by 7 bases, with 8 bases between the two germline ends. The CDR3 loop spans 14 amino acids. Germline CDR1 reads SGHRS; CDR2 reads YFSETQ. This CDR3 reads CASSLALANSPLHF. CDR3 coding DNA: TGCGCCAGCAGCTTGGCCTTGGCAAATTCACCCCTCCACTTT. Filled out from reference TRBV5-1 and TRBJ1-6, the complete variable domain reads KAGVTQTPRYLIKTRGQQVTLSCSPISGHRSVSWYQQTPGQGLQFLFEYFSETQRNKGNFPGRFSGRQFSNSRSEMNVSTLELGDSALYLCASSLALANSPLHFGNGTRLTVT.

In this sample, this clonotype turned up many times. The chain carries TRBV7-6 and TRBJ2-3, with D uncertain. Trimming removed 4 bases from V and 2 bases from J, with 7 bases in between. CDR1 and CDR2 (germline): SGHVS, FNYEAQ. This CDR3 region has 13 residues. The CDR3 loop is CASSSWSTDTQYF. DNA for the CDR3: TGTGCCAGCAGCTCCTGGTCCACAGATACGCAGTATTTT. Supplemented by reference TRBV7-6 and TRBJ2-3, the full variable domain reads GAGVSQSPRYKVTKRGQDVALRCDPISGHVSLYWYRQALGQGPEFLTYFNYEAQQDKSGLPNDRFSAERPEGSISTLTIQRTEQRDSAMYRCASSSWSTDTQYFGPGTRLTVL.

This clonotype was seen a few times. The chain employs TRBV15 and TRBJ1-5; D not certain. Germline loops: CDR1 LNHNV, CDR2 YYDKDF (reference sequence). V was pared by 1 base and J by 0 bases, with 10 bases between. The CDR3 length is 16 residues. CDR3 nucleotide sequence: TGTGCCACCAGCAGAGTTCGACGGATTAGCAATCAGCCCCAGCATTTT. Translated: CATSRVRRISNQPQHF.

DNA of the CDR3: TGTGCCAGCAGTTTATCTGGACCTGGACAGCCCCAGCATTTT. Its protein product is CASSLSGPGQPQHF. V is TRBV12-3 or TRBV12-4 and J is TRBJ1-5, with D uncertain. The CDR3 is 14 residues long. V lost 2 bases to trimming and J lost 7 bases, with 12 bases between them.

This clonotype came up many times. The chain combines TRBV2 with TRBJ2-7; TRBD2 matches at 12 bases. Germline trimming cut 5 bases from V and 4 bases from J; bases unmatched to any gene: 3. CDR1 is SNHLY, CDR2 FYNNEI, per germline. This CDR3 contains 14 residues. CDR3 in DNA: TGTGCCAGCAGTAGCCTAGCGGGAGGGTACGAGCAGTACTTC. Encoded protein: CASSSLAGGYEQYF.

This chain links TRBV7-9 with TRBJ2-5; unclear D gene. V lost 0 bases, J lost 1 base, and 9 bases lay in between. Germline lookup yields CDR1 SEHNR and CDR2 FQNEAQ (reference sequence). This CDR3 is built from 15 residues. Here the CDR3 reads CASSLANGPQETQYF. The CDR3 DNA reads as TGTGCCAGCAGCTTAGCGAACGGACCCCAAGAGACCCAGTACTTC.

The chain employs TRBV3-1 and TRBJ2-5; D ambiguous. With 4 bases removed from V and 2 bases from J, the gap between germline ends came to 17 bases. Per germline, CDR1 LGHDT and CDR2 YNNKEL (reference sequence). The CDR3 has 16 amino acids. CDR3 loop: CASSLNRRSRQETQYF. The DNA for the CDR3 is TGTGCCAGCAGCCTAAACAGACGATCGCGGCAAGAGACCCAGTACTTC.

This clonotype was seen a handful of times. The chain is built from TRBV9 and TRBJ1-3; D gene unclear. V was clipped by 7 bases and J by 4 bases, with 6 bases between them. The CDR3 has 11 residues. Germline V gives CDR1 SGDLS, CDR2 YYNGEE. In DNA, the CDR3 is TGTGCCAGCCTGGGGGGAAACACCATATATTTT. This encodes CASLGGNTIYF. The complete variable domain, with remaining parts taken from reference TRBV9 and TRBJ1-3, reads DSGVTQTPKHLITATGQRVTLRCSPRSGDLSVYWYQQSLDQGLQFLIQYYNGEERAKGNILERFSAQQFPDLHSELNLSSLELGDSALYFCASLGGNTIYFGEGSWLTVV.

This clonotype was seen repeatedly, ten times or more. The rearrangement uses TRBV5-1 and TRBJ2-1, with a tentative D call TRBD2 (5 bases). CDR3 length equals 14 residues. CDR1 and CDR2 (germline): SGHRS, YFSETQ. Trimming took 0 bases from V and 6 from J, leaving 10 bases between them. In nucleotides, the CDR3 is TGCGCCAGCAGCTTGGGTCGCGGGCTCAATGAGCAGTTCTTC. Translated: CASSLGRGLNEQFF.

There are many counts of this clonotype. The chain couples TRBV29-1 to TRBJ1-3; the D gene is possibly TRBD1 (6 bases). There are 12 residues in the CDR3. CDR1 and CDR2 from the germline V gene are SQVTM and ANQGSEA. V was cut by 1 base and J by 7 bases, with 8 bases left in between. CDR3 sequence reads: CSVEVQGNTIYF. CDR3 coding DNA: TGCAGCGTTGAAGTCCAGGGGAACACCATATATTTT.